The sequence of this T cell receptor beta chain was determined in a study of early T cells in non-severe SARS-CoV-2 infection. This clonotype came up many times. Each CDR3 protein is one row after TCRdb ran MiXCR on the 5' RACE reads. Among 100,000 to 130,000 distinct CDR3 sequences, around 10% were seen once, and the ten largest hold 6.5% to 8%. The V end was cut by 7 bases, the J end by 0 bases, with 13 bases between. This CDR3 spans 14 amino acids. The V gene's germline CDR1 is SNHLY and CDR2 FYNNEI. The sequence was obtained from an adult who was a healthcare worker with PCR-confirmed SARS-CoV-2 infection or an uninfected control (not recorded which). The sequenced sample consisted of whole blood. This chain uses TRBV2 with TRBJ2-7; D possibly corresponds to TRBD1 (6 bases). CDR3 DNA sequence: TGTGCCAGCACCCGGGACAAGGTCTCCTACGAGCAGTACTTC. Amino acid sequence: CASTRDKVSYEQYF.